Included here is one T cell receptor beta chain sequence, with context. The sample originates from a study of identifying expanded T cells in peripheral blood. Germline assignment: CDR1 SEHNR and CDR2 FQNEAQ (reference sequence). The V end lost 2 bases, the J end lost 1 base, and 14 bases lay between the germline ends. This CDR3 spans 16 amino acids. Some clones are missing from TCRdb's copy, which holds only in-frame ones; the method was immunoSEQ multiplex PCR. Found here are 80,000 or so clones, 84% of them singletons; the top ten hold 18%. The receptor was derived from a person aged 18 to 75 in good health. The chain uses TRBV7-9 and TRBJ2-5; D gene unclear. The sequenced sample was blood. Here the CDR3 DNA reads TGTGCCAGCAGCTTATCGCTCCCCTGGGCCCAAGAGACCCAGTACTTC. Its translation is CASSLSLPWAQETQYF.